This TCR beta chain emerged from a study of T cell responses to AZD1222 COVID-19 vaccine. As for the study in general: Second-dose groups at about 4 or about 12 weeks were pooled. Overall study results and limits: White British donors predominated, females outnumbered males, and clonal diversity was possibly underestimated. After two AZD1222 doses, spike-specific TCR breadth and depth rose versus day 0. Reportedly, nearly half of unique spike TCRs recognized epitopes outside B.1.351/B.1.1.7 mutations.

Remarks on this clone: Its antigen is undetermined.

Assay: immunoSEQ multiplex PCR; the TCRdb copy retains only in-frame clones and omits some. The table lists 150,000 to 200,000 clones, 94% of them singletons. CDR3 length: 13 amino acids. The V end was cut by 7 bases, the J end by 2 bases, with 12 bases between. Germline values: CDR1 MNHEY, CDR2 SVGAGI. The receptor comes from an adult in good health. This specimen was peripheral blood, taken on day 0 of AZD1222 vaccination. The chain joins TRBV6-5 to TRBJ2-7, with a possible D match to TRBD1 (6 bases). CDR3 nucleotides: TGTGCCAGCACCCAGGACAGTCCCTACGAGCAGTACTTC. Its translation is CASTQDSPYEQYF.